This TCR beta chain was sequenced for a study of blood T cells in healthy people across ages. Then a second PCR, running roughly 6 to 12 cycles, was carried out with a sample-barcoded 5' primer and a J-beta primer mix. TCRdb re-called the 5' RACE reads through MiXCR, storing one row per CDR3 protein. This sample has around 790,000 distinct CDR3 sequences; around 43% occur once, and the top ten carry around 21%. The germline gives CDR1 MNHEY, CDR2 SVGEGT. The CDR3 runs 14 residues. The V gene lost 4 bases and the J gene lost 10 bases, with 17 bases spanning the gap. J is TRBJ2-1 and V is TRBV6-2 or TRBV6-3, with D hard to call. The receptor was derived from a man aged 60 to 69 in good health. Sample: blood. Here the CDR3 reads CASSSNLKENEQFF. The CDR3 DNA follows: TGTGCCAGCAGTTCGAATCTCAAGGAAAACGAGCAGTTCTTC.